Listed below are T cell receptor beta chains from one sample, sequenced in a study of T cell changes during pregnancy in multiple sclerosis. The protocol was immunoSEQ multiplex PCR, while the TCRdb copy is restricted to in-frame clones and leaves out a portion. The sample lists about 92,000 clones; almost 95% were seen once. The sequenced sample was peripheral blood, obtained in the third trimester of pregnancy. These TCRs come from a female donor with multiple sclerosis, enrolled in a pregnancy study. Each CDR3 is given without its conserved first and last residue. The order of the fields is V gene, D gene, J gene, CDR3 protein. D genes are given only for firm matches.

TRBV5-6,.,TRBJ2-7,ASSPDGVSYEQY
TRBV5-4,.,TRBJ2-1,ASSQAGYNEQF
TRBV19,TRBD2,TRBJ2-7,ASSILFPGGLSEQY
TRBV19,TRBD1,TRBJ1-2,ASTSLRQGPSRGYT
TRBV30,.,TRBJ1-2,AWSEAVILAYT
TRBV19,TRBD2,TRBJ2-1,ASNGLAGGKSSYNEQF
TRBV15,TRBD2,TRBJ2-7,ATSREAGGTYEQY
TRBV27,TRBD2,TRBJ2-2,ASSFVSGSPGELF
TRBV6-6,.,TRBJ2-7,ASSPHYEQY
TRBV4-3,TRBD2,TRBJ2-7,ASSQDWTSGSYEQY
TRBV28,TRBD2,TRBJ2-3,ASSLPLAGTDTQY
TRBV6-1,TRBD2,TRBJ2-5,ASGTSGRIPQY
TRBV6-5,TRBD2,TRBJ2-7,ASSWTSGRGEQY
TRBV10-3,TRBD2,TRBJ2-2,AISEGLAEYTGELF
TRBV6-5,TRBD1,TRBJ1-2,ASSYGTADYGYT